The clone carrying this T cell receptor beta chain has at least ten counts. Its antigen is still unknown. This sample was included in a study of T-cell reconstitution after alpha-beta-depleted transplantation in children. Whole-study findings and limits: Surviving recipient T cells and thymic progenitors produced the high day-60 TCRbeta diversity seen in some patients.

Unique molecular identifiers were used to barcode this TCRbeta library. Each CDR3 protein gets one entry after TCRdb re-called the PCR reads with MiXCR. The data contain hundreds of thousands of distinct CDR3 sequences, about an eighth of them seen just once; the ten biggest clones take up around 0.79%. This TCR was recovered from a girl aged 2 to 10 with congenital amegakaryocytic thrombocytopenia, due to receive a stem cell transplant. Sequencing was performed on PBMCs, taken before TCRalphabeta/CD19-depleted stem cell transplant.

DNA for the CDR3: TGTGCCAGCAGACTAGCGCCGTTGTATGAGCAGTTCTTC. Translating gives CASRLAPLYEQFF. V and J are TRBV3-1 and TRBJ2-1; 7 nucleotides align to TRBD2. The ends lost 6 bases at V and 8 bases at J; junction bases unmatched: 7. The CDR3 has 13 amino acids. The germline V gene encodes CDR1 LGHDT and CDR2 YNNKEL (reference sequence).